This T cell receptor beta chain was profiled in a study of Tregs in tolerant kidney transplant recipients. Using immunoSEQ multiplex PCR, the repertoire was profiled, and TCRdb retains in-frame clones only, with some absent. The sample holds about 110,000 clones, 85% to 90% seen once. This sequence was found in a human donor who received a combined kidney and bone marrow transplant. The sequencing used CD4+ T cells from blood, collected before the transplant.

CDR3 in amino acids: CATSRPGGLSSGANVLTF. The CDR3, as DNA: TGTGCCACCAGCAGACCGGGGGGTTTGAGCTCTGGGGCCAACGTCCTGACTTTC. The J gene is TRBJ2-6, the V gene TRBV15; 7 nucleotides align to TRBD2. This CDR3 has 18 residues. V shed 2 bases, J shed 0 bases, and the junction held 7 bases outside the gene matches. Germline CDR1 reads LNHNV; CDR2 reads YYDKDF (reference sequence).